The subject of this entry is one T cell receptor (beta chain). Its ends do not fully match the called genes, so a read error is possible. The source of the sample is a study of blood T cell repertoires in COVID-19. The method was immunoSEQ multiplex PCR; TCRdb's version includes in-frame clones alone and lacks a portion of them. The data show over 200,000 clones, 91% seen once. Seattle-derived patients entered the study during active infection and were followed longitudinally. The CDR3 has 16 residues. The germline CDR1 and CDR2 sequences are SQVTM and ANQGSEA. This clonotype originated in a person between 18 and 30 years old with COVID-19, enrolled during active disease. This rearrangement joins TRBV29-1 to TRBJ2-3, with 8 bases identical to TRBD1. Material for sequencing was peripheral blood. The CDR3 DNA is TGCAGCGTGGAAGGACTCCAGGGGGCTCGCACAGATACGCAGTATTTT. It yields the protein CSVEGLQGARTDTQYF.